The source of this T cell receptor beta chain is a study of blood T cell repertoires in COVID-19. Germline CDR1 reads LGHDT; CDR2 reads YNNKEL (reference sequence). CDR3 length: 13 amino acids. Trimming cost V 5 bases and J 10 bases; bases outside gene matches: 8. Generated by immunoSEQ multiplex PCR, the TCRdb table keeps only in-frame clones and is missing some. This sample yields 150,000 to 200,000 clones, of which around 91% are seen a single time; roughly 0.77% belongs to the top ten. Sequenced material: PBMCs or T cells enriched from blood (not recorded which). The clonotype comes from a woman between 18 and 29 years old who had recovered from COVID-19. V usage is TRBV3-1 (or the pseudogene TRBV3-2) and J usage is TRBJ2-4, with 7 bases aligning to TRBD2. In DNA, the CDR3 is TGTGCCAGCAGCGCCCGCCAAGCGGGGATTCAGTACTTC. Its protein product is CASSARQAGIQYF.